Listed below are T cell receptor beta chains from one sample, sequenced in a study of T cells in localized non-small cell lung cancer. Assay: immunoSEQ multiplex PCR; the TCRdb copy retains only in-frame clones and omits some. Here the sample spans about 19,000 clones, 83% being singletons. The starting material was peripheral blood, obtained before any cancer treatment. These receptors were obtained from a man between 40 and 70 years old with stage I lung adenocarcinoma. The conserved cysteine and the conserved F or W are not part of the CDR3 here.

V	J	CDR3
TRBV5-1	TRBJ2-3	ASSLAESSTDTQY
TRBV28	TRBJ1-2	ASRPTGRTYGYT
TRBV9	TRBJ2-3	ASSVPVSGGVGGDTQY
TRBV28	TRBJ2-7	ATGLAGGINH
TRBV6-5	TRBJ2-5	ASRLTYGQEGTQY
TRBV5-1	TRBJ2-3	ASSFDRGGTDTQY
TRBV15	TRBJ2-3	ATSRDRGPSDTQY
TRBV9	TRBJ2-1	ASSDSGGRNEQF
TRBV7-2	TRBJ2-7	ASSLRQGADYEQY
TRBV6-1	TRBJ2-7	ASSESSFYEQY
TRBV6-5	TRBJ1-2	ASSYYRGNYGYT
TRBV7-9	TRBJ2-1	ATDRGNEQF
TRBV11-2	TRBJ2-2	ASRRNRNTGELF
TRBV7-3	TRBJ2-1	ASTPLAGASYNEQF
TRBV5-4	TRBJ2-3	ASFRQGATDTQY
TRBV9	TRBJ2-6	ASSGTTAGFAGANVLT
TRBV6-5	TRBJ1-2	ASSYSGNNYGYT
TRBV18	TRBJ2-2	ASSPFTGELF
TRBV11-2	TRBJ2-5	ASSLDGADQETQY
TRBV2	TRBJ1-2	ASSVQGLIYGYT
TRBV18	TRBJ2-5	ASSALAGVETQY
TRBV4-1	TRBJ1-2	ASSQGGGTVMYGYT
TRBV28	TRBJ2-4	ASSKGGQAKNIQY
TRBV19	TRBJ1-1	ASSTHPNTEAF
TRBV7-2	TRBJ2-5	ASSLAQQETQY
TRBV19	TRBJ2-7	ASSILPSKSYEQY
TRBV6-6	TRBJ1-2	ASRTQGTNGYT
TRBV29-1	TRBJ2-1	SARTVRNEQF
TRBV28	TRBJ1-4	ASRGDSHEKLF
TRBV27	TRBJ2-2	ASSLNRGNGELF
TRBV29-1	TRBJ2-6	SVGGLGANVLT
TRBV4-3	TRBJ2-2	ASSQNSGAGVAGELF
TRBV6-6	TRBJ1-5	ASSYGREASNQPQH
TRBV7-9	TRBJ1-2	ASSPTVLGGIGYGYT
TRBV11-2	TRBJ2-7	ASSLVAGTSSYEQY
TRBV7-3	TRBJ2-1	ASSSRDSVSHEQF
TRBV5-5	TRBJ1-5	ASSLLGDSNQPQH
TRBV9	TRBJ2-3	ASSPAGAVTDTQY
TRBV27	TRBJ2-7	ASNSLGSGLFEQY
TRBV15	TRBJ1-5	ATSRGRDSNQPQH
TRBV15	TRBJ1-2	ATSRGVASGYT
TRBV27	TRBJ1-2	ASSGTGSSGYT
TRBV7-9	TRBJ2-4	ASRPGGGGNIQY
TRBV4-1	TRBJ2-1	ASSQRTSGKYNEQF
TRBV28	TRBJ2-3	ASSFSGSADTQY
TRBV7-3	TRBJ1-1	ASSRDRDTEAF
TRBV5-6	TRBJ2-1	ASSRPVGEQF
TRBV28	TRBJ1-3	ASSYPRAVKGNTIY
TRBV27	TRBJ2-1	ASSAGTGSYNEQF
TRBV19	TRBJ1-5	ASSILADSNQPQH
TRBV9	TRBJ2-3	ASSDSGRTTDTQY
TRBV4-1	TRBJ1-4	ASSQDHKGAGEKLF
TRBV6-5	TRBJ1-5	ASSYSSTLSEPQH
TRBV30	TRBJ2-6	AFFRDRGSLASGANVLT
TRBV27	TRBJ2-7	ASSLTSDTYEQY